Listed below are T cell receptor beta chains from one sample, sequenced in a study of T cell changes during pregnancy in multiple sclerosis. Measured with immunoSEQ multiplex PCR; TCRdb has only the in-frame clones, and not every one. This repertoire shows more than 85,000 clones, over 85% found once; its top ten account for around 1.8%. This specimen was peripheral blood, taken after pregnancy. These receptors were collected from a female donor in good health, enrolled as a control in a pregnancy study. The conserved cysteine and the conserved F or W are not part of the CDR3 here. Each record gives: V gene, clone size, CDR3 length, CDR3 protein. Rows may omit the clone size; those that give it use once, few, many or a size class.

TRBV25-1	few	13	ASSEMTGTYTEAF
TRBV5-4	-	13	ASSPKVAGLGEAF
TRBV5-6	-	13	ASSLGPGGREELF
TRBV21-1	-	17	ASSKTLEIERNPTDTQY
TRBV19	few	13	ASTKNTGMGRGYT
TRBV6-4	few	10	ASSDLGTRAF
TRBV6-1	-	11	ASSRTGEQPQH
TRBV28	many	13	ASSLGDRDTGELF
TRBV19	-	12	ASSLTSGNYEQY
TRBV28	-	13	ASRPTGGAYTEAF
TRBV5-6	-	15	ASSLAAAPTGANVLT
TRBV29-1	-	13	SVATGTGSLYEAF
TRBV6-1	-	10	ASSDRLNEQF
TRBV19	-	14	ASSWAISRTGNTIY
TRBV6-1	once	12	ASSETGRNQPQH
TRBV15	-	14	ATSRGGTSGYNEQF
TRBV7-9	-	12	ASSHWTSGNEQY
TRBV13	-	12	ASSRTSGGDEQY
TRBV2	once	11	ASSTEYQETQY